This T cell receptor beta chain was retrieved from a study of blood T cell repertoires in COVID-19. Study-wide context: Samples representing acute and convalescent COVID-19 were sourced from the United States, Italy and Spain. In each case, the material was cDNA or gDNA derived from T cells, B-cell-depleted T cells, or PBMCs.

CDR3 length equals 15 residues. Trimming stripped 4 bases from V and 0 bases from J, with 10 bases between. Germline CDR1 SGHNT, CDR2 YENEEA. Produced via immunoSEQ multiplex PCR; TCRdb's table is partial and in-frame only. The sample includes 380,000 or so clones, nearly 90% of them seen just once. Participants reported their clinical history, and cohort assignment relied on those reports. V and J are TRBV11-3 and TRBJ1-3; possible D gene TRBD1, 5 bases. This TCR came from a woman aged 40 to 49 with acute COVID-19. Sequencing was carried out using PBMCs or T cells enriched from blood (not recorded which). The CDR3 DNA reads TGTGCCAGCAGCTCCGGGGGTAGCTCTGGAAACACCATATATTTT. It yields the protein CASSSGGSSGNTIYF.